Listed below are T cell receptor beta chains from one sample, sequenced in a study. TCRdb reanalysed the 5' RACE reads using MiXCR and keeps one entry per CDR3 protein. The profile covers 35,000 to 50,000 distinct CDR3 sequences, with 20% to 25% appearing a single time and 4% taken by the ten largest. Source material: Tregs sorted from blood. These receptors were collected from a female donor with breast cancer. The CDR3 runs from the conserved cysteine through the conserved F or W. The D gene is left open where the match is weak.

cdr3_length d_call j_call v_call cdr3_aa
11 NA TRBJ2-5 TRBV7-9 CASSLSETQYF
13 NA TRBJ2-7 TRBV20-1 CSADSRGSYEQYF
14 NA TRBJ1-2 TRBV30 CTWRTEIELYGYTF
8 NA TRBJ2-1 TRBV2 CANNEQFF
16 NA TRBJ2-5 TRBV20-1 CSARDTASAYQETQYF
16 TRBD2 TRBJ2-7 TRBV18 CASSPIRAGDLSEQYF
14 NA TRBJ2-3 TRBV3-1 CASSQVSRPDTQYF
15 NA TRBJ2-3 TRBV7-9 CASSLARRPTDTQYF
13 NA TRBJ1-1 TRBV10-3 CAIMGHTNTEAFF
13 NA TRBJ2-7 TRBV28 CASSLVRAGEQYF
18 NA TRBJ1-5 TRBV19 CASTGIFGQPDSNQPQHF
15 TRBD2 TRBJ2-3 TRBV19 CASSGGDSSADTQYF
8 NA TRBJ1-1 TRBV4-1 CASSQAFF
15 TRBD2 TRBJ2-5 TRBV7-9 CASSFPGLPRETQYF
14 NA TRBJ2-7 TRBV11-2 CASSGYMGSYEQYF
14 NA TRBJ2-2 TRBV2 CASRRSGNTGELFF
14 NA TRBJ2-1 TRBV20-1 CSARDWQLENEQFF
18 TRBD2 TRBJ2-2 TRBV7-9 CASSLAHGAGRLSGELFF
17 NA TRBJ1-2 TRBV9 CASSAPKGGSSSYGYTF
17 TRBD1 TRBJ1-1 TRBV13 CASSLQGALWEDTEAFF
17 NA TRBJ1-6 TRBV4-1 CASSQGFGSEINSPLHF
13 NA TRBJ1-5 TRBV6-5 CASRTGTGQPQHF
16 TRBD2 TRBJ2-2 TRBV27 CASSLFASGYTGELFF
15 NA TRBJ2-7 TRBV7-2 CASSLAAGGAYEQYF
15 TRBD1 TRBJ1-4 TRBV20-1 CSARKMGQGGEKLFF
14 NA TRBJ2-3 TRBV18 CASSPGTSTDTQYF
12 NA TRBJ2-1 TRBV20-1 CSARDSLAEQFF
14 NA TRBJ2-1 TRBV5-6 CASSLAGAINEQFF
14 NA TRBJ2-7 TRBV5-4 CASSPTGSLYEQYF
13 TRBD1 TRBJ1-2 TRBV11-2 CASSFDRAYGYTF
16 NA TRBJ2-5 TRBV15 CATRRAGVSFQETQYF
14 NA TRBJ2-2 TRBV5-1 CASSLGGHTGELFF
13 NA TRBJ1-2 TRBV5-1 CASSLDGGSDYTF
15 NA TRBJ2-7 TRBV6-1 CASSEDGRLFDEQYF
17 NA TRBJ2-1 TRBV4-2 CASSQEGLALRNNEQFF
17 NA TRBJ2-3 TRBV12-3/TRBV12-4 CASSPPQPNPSTDTQYF
15 TRBD1 TRBJ1-1 TRBV4-1 CASSPLGQGYTEAFF
14 NA TRBJ2-7 TRBV27 CASSLRFGDCEQYF
12 NA TRBJ2-1 TRBV29-1 CSVDGGTNEQFF
16 TRBD2 TRBJ2-1 TRBV4-1 CASSQPGLAGGLRQFF